The following is a TCR beta chain sequence with its context. Its cognate antigen is unknown. CDR1 is DFQATT and CDR2 is SNEGSKA in the germline V gene (reference sequence). CDR3 length: 16 amino acids. J was trimmed by 1 base and V by 6 bases; bases with no gene match: 12. TCR beta VDJ and CDR3 profiles were obtained from a genomic DNA template. TCRdb reprocessed the reads with MiXCR, giving one entry per CDR3 protein. The repertoire holds 110,000 or so distinct CDR3 sequences, with 40% to 65% as singletons. This entry is derived from a study of CD8+CD57+ T cells in acquired aplastic anemia. Study-wide context: Each DNA sample taken from sorted CD4+ and CD8+ cells came to around 3.4 ug on average. General study findings and limits: About 30 CD8+ CDR3 sequences occurred in both the patients and the controls.

The TCR was taken from a human donor in good health, serving as a control. The sample comprised sorted CD4+, CD8+, or CD8+CD57+ T cells (not recorded which) from PBMCs. The chain links TRBV20-1 to TRBJ2-3, with TRBD2 identical over 8 bases. Here the CDR3 DNA reads TGCAGTGCGAAGCGAGGGGTAGCGGGGCGCACAGATACGCAGTATTTT. Translating it yields CSAKRGVAGRTDTQYF.